The rows below give T cell receptor beta chains drawn from one sample of a study of T cell clonotyping in hematopoietic cell transplantation. TCRdb's table, derived via immunoSEQ multiplex PCR, lists solely in-frame clones and lacks some. The repertoire consists of about 80,000 clones, with about 96% occurring once and the leading ten covering about 1.8%. The material was peripheral blood mononuclear cells, obtained before stem cell transplant. The receptors were gathered from a woman between 50 and 59 years old with acute myeloid leukemia. Some clones in this sample may be carry-over from other donors' samples. The CDR3 runs from the conserved cysteine through the conserved F or W. The D gene is left open where the match is weak. Size is omitted from some rows. Given values are once, few, many or a class for expanded clones.

. | TRBJ2-6 | once | TRBV19 | CASGETGANVLTF | TGTGCCAGTGGCGAGACTGGGGCCAACGTCCTGACTTTC
. | TRBJ1-2 | . | TRBV2 | CATSRDGYGYTF | TGTGCCACGTCTCGGGATGGGTATGGCTACACCTTC
. | TRBJ1-2 | . | TRBV25-1 | CASRSAGSLGYGYTF | TGTGCCAGCAGAAGTGCCGGGAGCCTAGGCTATGGCTACACCTTC
. | TRBJ2-1 | . | TRBV7-8 | CASSLGRGSGDNEQFF | TGTGCCAGCAGCTTAGGCAGGGGTAGCGGTGACAATGAGCAGTTCTTC
. | TRBJ1-5 | . | TRBV20-1 | CSAGGQHF | TGCAGTGCCGGGGGCCAACATTTT
. | TRBJ1-1 | . | TRBV4-1 | CASSQGQTNTEAFF | TGCGCCAGCAGCCAAGGACAGACGAACACTGAAGCTTTCTTT
TRBD2 | TRBJ2-1 | . | TRBV5-1 | CASSPLAGGPNEQFF | TGCGCCAGCAGCCCACTAGCGGGAGGGCCAAATGAGCAGTTCTTC
. | TRBJ2-4 | . | TRBV6-5 | CASGSNRENIQYF | TGTGCCAGCGGCTCCAACAGGGAAAACATTCAGTACTTC
. | TRBJ1-5 | once | TRBV29-1 | CSVVWGTDQPQHF | TGCAGCGTTGTTTGGGGGACTGACCAGCCCCAGCATTTT
. | TRBJ1-1 | . | TRBV25-1 | CASTKQGTEAFF | TGTGCCAGCACCAAGCAGGGGACTGAAGCTTTCTTT
. | TRBJ1-1 | . | TRBV10-3 | CAIRESLEAFF | TGTGCCATCAGGGAGTCACTTGAAGCTTTCTTT
TRBD2 | TRBJ2-7 | . | TRBV7-3 | CASSLLAGVYEQYF | TGTGCCAGCAGCTTACTAGCGGGGGTCTACGAGCAGTACTTC
. | TRBJ2-5 | . | TRBV11-2 | CASSLYRGGEETQYF | TGTGCCAGCAGCTTATACAGGGGAGGGGAAGAGACCCAGTACTTC
. | TRBJ2-3 | . | TRBV9 | CASSLFPPRGADTQYF | TGTGCCAGCAGCCTGTTCCCCCCGAGGGGGGCAGATACGCAGTATTTT
. | TRBJ2-7 | . | TRBV5-1 | CASSFLPRDGYEQYF | TGCGCCAGCAGCTTCCTACCACGGGACGGCTACGAGCAGTACTTC
. | TRBJ1-2 | . | TRBV9 | CASSLEEGVNYGYTF | TGTGCCAGCAGCCTAGAGGAAGGGGTGAACTATGGCTACACCTTC
TRBD1 | TRBJ1-5 | . | TRBV30 | CAWSGQGASYSNQPQHF | TGTGCCTGGAGTGGACAGGGGGCATCTTATAGCAATCAGCCCCAGCATTTT
. | TRBJ2-7 | . | TRBV11-1 | CASSQNGQRGEQYF | TGTGCCAGCAGCCAAAACGGGCAAAGGGGAGAGCAGTACTTC
TRBD2 | TRBJ2-1 | . | TRBV19 | CASSIVTSGRYNEQFF | TGTGCCAGTAGTATAGTTACTAGCGGGAGGTACAATGAGCAGTTCTTC
TRBD1 | TRBJ2-7 | . | TRBV29-1 | CSVERQGSGEQYF | TGCAGCGTTGAGAGACAGGGCTCTGGCGAGCAGTACTTC
. | TRBJ1-5 | . | TRBV18 | CASSQRASNQPQHF | TGTGCCAGCTCACAGAGGGCGTCCAATCAGCCCCAGCATTTT